The 9 T cell receptor beta chains presented below share a single source sample, sequenced in a study of cytotoxic CD8 clonotypes in ibrutinib-treated CLL. Here immunoSEQ multiplex PCR was the method, and the copy in TCRdb shows in-frame clones only, minus some. The sample gives 160,000 or so clones, roughly 88% of which show up once; around 3.1% is in the top ten. The material was PBMCs, obtained at disease progression, from a patient treated with ibrutinib. The receptors originated from a human donor with chronic lymphocytic leukemia.

The V and J genes are TRBV7-8 and TRBJ2-3; 12 positions match TRBD2. Germline CDR1 and CDR2: SGHVS and FQNEAQ. V lost 10 bases and J lost 5; bases outside the gene matches: 7. This CDR3 has 14 amino acids. CDR3 in DNA: TGTGCCACCCTACTAGCGGGAGGAAAAGATACGCAGTATTTT. It yields the protein CATLLAGGKDTQYF.

This CDR3 reads CATHSGEGGNQPQHF. The CDR3 region has the DNA TGTGCCACGCACAGCGGAGAGGGGGGCAATCAGCCCCAGCATTTT. The genes are TRBV19 and TRBJ1-5, with D possibly matching TRBD1 (6 bases). Per germline, CDR1 LNHDA and CDR2 SQIVND (reference sequence). Deletions cut 10 bases from V and 2 bases from J, with 18 bases between. This CDR3 comprises 15 residues.

This sequence joins TRBV11-2 and TRBJ2-7; TRBD2 matches 11 bases. Losses at the gene ends were 5 bases for V and 6 bases for J; bases not matched to a gene: 12. Germline V lookup: CDR1 SGHAT, CDR2 FQNNGV. The CDR3 loop spans 16 amino acids. The CDR3 bases are TGTGCCAGCAGCCTAGGCCGACTAGCGGGATCGTCCGAGCAGTACTTC. It yields the protein CASSLGRLAGSSEQYF.

To note about this clone: Germline and junction disagree at one end, which may indicate a read error. The chain is built from TRBV7-7 and TRBJ2-3; no definite D call. This CDR3 region has 14 residues. Germline CDR1 reads SSHAT; CDR2 reads FNYEAQ (reference sequence). The CDR3: CASSLGPARDTQYF. CDR3 nucleotide sequence: TGTGCTAGCAGCTTAGGGCCTGCGCGCGATACGCAGTATTTT.

The CDR3 reads CAISAGETNEKLFF. The CDR3, as DNA: TGTGCCATCAGTGCGGGGGAAACTAATGAAAAACTGTTTTTT. The V gene is TRBV10-3, the J gene TRBJ1-4, with D possibly TRBD1 on 5 matching bases. V dropped 4 bases and J dropped 1 base, with 7 bases sitting between them. The germline V gene has CDR1 ENHRY and CDR2 SYGVKD. This CDR3 is 14 amino acids long.

The V gene is TRBV6-1, the J gene TRBJ2-6; TRBD1 matches at 9 bases. The CDR3 sequence is 17 residues long. Germline values: CDR1 MNHNS, CDR2 SASEGT. With V trimmed by 3 bases and J by 4 bases, 7 bases remained unmatched. CDR3 sequence reads: CASSDDRGATGANVLTF. Written as DNA, the CDR3 is TGTGCCAGCAGTGATGACAGGGGGGCGACCGGGGCCAACGTCCTGACTTTC.

This clone was detected only once. The chain is built from TRBV6-1 and TRBJ2-7; maybe TRBD1 (5 bases). Germline CDR1 and CDR2: MNHNS and SASEGT. There are 14 residues in the CDR3. Trimming shortened V by 6 bases and J by 2 bases, and 14 bases separated the two germline ends. The CDR3 protein is CASSLQEMAYEQYF. For the CDR3, the DNA is TGTGCCAGCAGCTTACAGGAAATGGCCTACGAGCAGTACTTC.

This chain uses TRBV11-2 with TRBJ2-7; tentatively, D is TRBD2 (6 bases). V dropped 7 bases and J dropped 2 bases, with 12 bases sitting between them. Germline V gives CDR1 SGHAT, CDR2 FQNNGV. The CDR3 loop spans 13 amino acids. In nucleotides, the CDR3 is TGTGCCAGCACCCGCGGCGGGGCCTACGAGCAGTACTTC. Protein: CASTRGGAYEQYF.

The genes are TRBV7-2 and TRBJ2-4; no clear D. The CDR3 loop spans 15 amino acids. Germline V gene sequence: CDR1 SGHTA, CDR2 FQGNSA. Trimming took off 3 bases at V and 6 bases at J, with 15 bases between the two ends. The CDR3 loop is CASSFGFLVGNIQYF. Here the CDR3 DNA reads TGTGCCAGCAGCTTCGGGTTTCTCGTAGGAAACATTCAGTACTTC.